This T cell receptor beta chain was captured in a study of cytomegalovirus exposure and HLA in healthy donors. Study-wide results and caveats: In vitro testing confirmed a few CMV-associated chains as specific for CMV antigens. The only immune exposure information that was available was CMV serostatus. Reports indicate that TCR beta sequences accurately predicted the HLA-A and HLA-B alleles of most subjects.

About this clone itself: Its antigen is undetermined.

The PCR had 60 Vbeta and 13 Jbeta primers. The assay was immunoSEQ multiplex PCR, and TCRdb's table has in-frame clones only and misses some. This sample has 140,000 or so clones; about four fifths occur once, and the top ten carry around 4.3%. CDR1 KGHSH and CDR2 LQKENI come from the germline V gene. Deletions cut 4 bases from V and 8 bases from J, with 12 bases between. The CDR3 extends over 13 amino acids. The receptor's source is a man aged 35 to 55 in good health and CMV-seronegative. The sequencing input was PBMCs. The gene calls are TRBV18 and TRBJ1-5; D might be TRBD1 (6 bases). The CDR3 here is CASSRDNREPQHF. CDR3 in DNA: TGTGCCAGCTCACGGGACAATCGTGAGCCCCAGCATTTT.